This TCR beta chain was identified during a study of blood T cell repertoires in COVID-19. Authors' data handling: Cell counts per sample came from amplifying reference gene primers. The table came from immunoSEQ multiplex PCR; TCRdb's copy has only in-frame clones and leaves some out. V and J calls and clone size follow that table, whereas D and trimming were derived from the DNA. In the table there are approximately 150,000 clones, around 86% of which are singletons. The sequence was collected from a man aged 50 or older who had recovered from COVID-19. Sequenced input: peripheral blood.

The CDR3 nucleotides are TGTGCCAGCAGTCCTAGTATCATGGGCACAGATACGCAGTATTTT. It yields the protein CASSPSIMGTDTQYF. The gene calls are TRBV27 and TRBJ2-3; D not certain. The CDR3 is 15 amino acids. Germline loops: CDR1 MNHEY, CDR2 SMNVEV (reference sequence). Between the trimmed V and J ends, which lost 5 bases and 1 base, there was a span of 13 bases.